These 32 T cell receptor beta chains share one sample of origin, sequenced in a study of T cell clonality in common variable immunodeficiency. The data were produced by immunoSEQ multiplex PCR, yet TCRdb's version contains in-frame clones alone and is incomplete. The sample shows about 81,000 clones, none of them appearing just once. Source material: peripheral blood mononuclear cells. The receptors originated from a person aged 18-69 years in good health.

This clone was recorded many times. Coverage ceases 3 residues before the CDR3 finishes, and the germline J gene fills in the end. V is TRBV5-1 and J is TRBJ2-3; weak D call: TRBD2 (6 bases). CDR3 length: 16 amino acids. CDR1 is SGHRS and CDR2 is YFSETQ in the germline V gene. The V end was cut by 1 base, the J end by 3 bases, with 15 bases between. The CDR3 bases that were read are TGCGCCAGCAGCTTGCCGACTAGGGAACTTACAGATACG. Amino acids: CASSLPTRELTDT. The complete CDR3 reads CASSLPTRELTDTQYF.

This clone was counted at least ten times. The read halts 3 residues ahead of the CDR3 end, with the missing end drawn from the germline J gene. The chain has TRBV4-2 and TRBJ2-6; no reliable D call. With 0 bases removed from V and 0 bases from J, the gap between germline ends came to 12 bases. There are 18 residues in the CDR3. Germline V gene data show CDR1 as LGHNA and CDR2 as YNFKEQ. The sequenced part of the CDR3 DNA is TGTGCCAGCAGCCAAGATAGCTGGCAGAGCTCTGGGGCCAACGTC. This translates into CASSQDSWQSSGANV. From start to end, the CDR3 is CASSQDSWQSSGANVLTF.

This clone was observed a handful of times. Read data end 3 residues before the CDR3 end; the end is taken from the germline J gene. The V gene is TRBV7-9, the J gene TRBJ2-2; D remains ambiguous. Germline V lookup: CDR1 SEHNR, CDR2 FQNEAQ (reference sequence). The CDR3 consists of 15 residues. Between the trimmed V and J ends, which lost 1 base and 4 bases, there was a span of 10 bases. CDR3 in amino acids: CASSLDSLSTGELFF. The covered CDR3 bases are TGTGCCAGCAGCTTAGACTCTTTAAGCACCGGGGAG.

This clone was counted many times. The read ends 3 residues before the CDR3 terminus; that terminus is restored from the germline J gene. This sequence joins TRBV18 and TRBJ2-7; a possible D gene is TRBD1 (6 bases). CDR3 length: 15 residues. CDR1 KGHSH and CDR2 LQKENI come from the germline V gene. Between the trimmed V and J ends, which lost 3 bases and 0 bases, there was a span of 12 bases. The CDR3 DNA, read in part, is TGTGCCAGCTCACCGACCTGGACAGCCTCCTACGAG. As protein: CASSPTWTASYE. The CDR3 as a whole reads CASSPTWTASYEQYF.

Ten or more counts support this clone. The CDR3 reads CAWSYPSGSFTDTQYF. The part of the CDR3 DNA that was read is TGTGCCTGGAGTTACCCCAGCGGGAGCTTCACAGATACG. The chain has TRBV30 and TRBJ2-3; 8 positions agree with TRBD2. The read ends 3 residues before the CDR3 terminus; that terminus is restored from the germline J gene. The junction had 9 bases not matched to a gene; V was cut back by 2 bases and J by 2 bases. Per the germline V gene, CDR1 is GTSNPN and CDR2 is SVGIG (reference sequence). The CDR3 runs to 16 residues.

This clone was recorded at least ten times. CDR3 DNA (partial): TGCAGCGCCTCAGGGGCAGGGGGAAACACC. Amino acids: CSASGAGGNT. From start to end, the CDR3 is CSASGAGGNTIYF. The chain joins TRBV29-1 to TRBJ1-3, with a tentative D call TRBD1 (6 bases). The read finishes 3 residues shy of the CDR3 end, and the germline J gene is used to complete it. This CDR3 is 13 amino acids long. In germline, CDR1 is SQVTM, CDR2 ANQGSEA. The V and J ends lost 7 bases and 4 bases respectively, with 14 bases between them. Full variable domain (outside the CDR3, taken from reference TRBV29-1 and TRBJ1-3): SAVISQKPSRDICQRGTSLTIQCQVDSQVTMMFWYRQQPGQSLTLIATANQGSEATYESGFVIDKFPISRPNLTFSTLTVSNMSPEDSSIYLCSASGAGGNTIYFGEGSWLTVV.

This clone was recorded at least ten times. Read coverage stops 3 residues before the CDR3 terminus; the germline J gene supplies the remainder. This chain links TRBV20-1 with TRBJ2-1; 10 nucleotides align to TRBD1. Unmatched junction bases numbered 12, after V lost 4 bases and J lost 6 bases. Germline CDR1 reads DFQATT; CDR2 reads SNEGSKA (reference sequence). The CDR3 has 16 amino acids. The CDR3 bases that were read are TGCAGTGCTAAGACTCCGGGACAGGGGTACCTCAATGAG. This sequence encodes CSAKTPGQGYLNE. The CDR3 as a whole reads CSAKTPGQGYLNEQFF.

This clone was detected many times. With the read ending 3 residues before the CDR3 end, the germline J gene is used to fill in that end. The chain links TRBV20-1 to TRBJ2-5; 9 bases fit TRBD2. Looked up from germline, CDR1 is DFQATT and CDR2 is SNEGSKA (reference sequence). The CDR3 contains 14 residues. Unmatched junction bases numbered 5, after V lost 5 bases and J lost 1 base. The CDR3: CSAGLAPTQETQYF. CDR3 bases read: TGCAGTGCTGGACTAGCGCCAACCCAAGAGACC.

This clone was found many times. The CDR3 DNA, read in part, is TGTGCCTGGAGAGCCCCCGAGGGGATT. As protein: CAWRAPEGI. The whole CDR3 sequence is CAWRAPEGIQYF. The rearrangement joins TRBV30 to TRBJ2-4; either TRBD1 or TRBD2 may fit D (5 bases each). The CDR3 end is not reached by the read, which stops 3 residues before it; the germline J gene fills it in. The CDR3 contains 12 residues. From germline, CDR1 is GTSNPN and CDR2 SVGIG (reference sequence).

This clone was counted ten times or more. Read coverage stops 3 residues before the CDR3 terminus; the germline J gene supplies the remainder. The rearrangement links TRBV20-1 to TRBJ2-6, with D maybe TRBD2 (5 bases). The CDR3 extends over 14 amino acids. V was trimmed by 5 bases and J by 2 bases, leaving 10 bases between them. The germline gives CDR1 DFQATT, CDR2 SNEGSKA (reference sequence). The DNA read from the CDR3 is TGCAGTGCTGGCCCGGGGACTGGGGCCAACGTC. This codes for CSAGPGTGANV. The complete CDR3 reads CSAGPGTGANVLTF.

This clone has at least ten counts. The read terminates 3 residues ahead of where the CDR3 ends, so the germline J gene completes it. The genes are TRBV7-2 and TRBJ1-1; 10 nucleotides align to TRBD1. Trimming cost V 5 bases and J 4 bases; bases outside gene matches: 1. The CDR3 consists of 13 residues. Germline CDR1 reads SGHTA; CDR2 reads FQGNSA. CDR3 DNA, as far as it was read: TGTGCCAGCAGCAGGACAGGGGGCACTGAA. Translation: CASSRTGGTE. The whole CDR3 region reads CASSRTGGTEAFF. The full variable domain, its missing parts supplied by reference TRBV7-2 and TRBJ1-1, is GAGVSQSPSNKVTEKGKDVELRCDPISGHTALYWYRQSLGQGLEFLIYFQGNSAPDKSGLPSDRFSAERTGGSVSTLTIQRTQQEDSAVYLCASSRTGGTEAFFGQGTRLTVV.

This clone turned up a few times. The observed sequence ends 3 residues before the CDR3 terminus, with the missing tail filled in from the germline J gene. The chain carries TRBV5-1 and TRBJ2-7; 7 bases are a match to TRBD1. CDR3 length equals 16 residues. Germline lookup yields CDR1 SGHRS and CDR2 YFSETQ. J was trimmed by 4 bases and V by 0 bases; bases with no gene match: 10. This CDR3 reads CASSLGTRQGAYEQYF. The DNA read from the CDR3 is TGCGCCAGCAGCTTGGGAACCCGACAGGGAGCTTACGAG.

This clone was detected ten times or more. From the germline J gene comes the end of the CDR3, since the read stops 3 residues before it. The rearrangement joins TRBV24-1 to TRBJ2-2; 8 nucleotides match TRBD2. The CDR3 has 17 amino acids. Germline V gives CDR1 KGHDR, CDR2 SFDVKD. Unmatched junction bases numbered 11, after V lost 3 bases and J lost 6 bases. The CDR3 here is CATSDPSAGGRAGELFF. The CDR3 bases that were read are TGTGCCACCAGTGATCCCAGCGCGGGAGGTCGGGCCGGGGAG.

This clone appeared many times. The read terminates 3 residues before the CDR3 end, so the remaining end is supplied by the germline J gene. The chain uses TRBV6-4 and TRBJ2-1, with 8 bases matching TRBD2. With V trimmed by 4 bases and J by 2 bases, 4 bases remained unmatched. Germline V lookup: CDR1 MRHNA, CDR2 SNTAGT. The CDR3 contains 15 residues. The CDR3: CASSVSSGTYNEQFF. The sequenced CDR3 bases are TGTGCCAGCAGTGTTAGTAGCGGGACCTACAATGAG.

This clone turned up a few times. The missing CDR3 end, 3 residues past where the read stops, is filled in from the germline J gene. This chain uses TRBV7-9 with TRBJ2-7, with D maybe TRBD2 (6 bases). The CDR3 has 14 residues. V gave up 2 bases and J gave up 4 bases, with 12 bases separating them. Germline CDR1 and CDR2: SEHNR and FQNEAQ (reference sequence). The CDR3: CASSLTGVAYEQYF. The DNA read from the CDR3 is TGTGCCAGCAGCTTAACGGGGGTCGCTTACGAG.

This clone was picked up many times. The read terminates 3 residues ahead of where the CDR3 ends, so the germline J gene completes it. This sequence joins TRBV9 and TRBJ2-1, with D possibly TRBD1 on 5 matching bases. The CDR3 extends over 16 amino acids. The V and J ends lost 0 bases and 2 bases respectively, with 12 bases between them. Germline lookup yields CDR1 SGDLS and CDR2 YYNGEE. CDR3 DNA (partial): TGTGCCAGCAGCGTAGCTCTAGGGGAAACCTACAATGAG. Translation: CASSVALGETYNE. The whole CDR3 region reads CASSVALGETYNEQFF.

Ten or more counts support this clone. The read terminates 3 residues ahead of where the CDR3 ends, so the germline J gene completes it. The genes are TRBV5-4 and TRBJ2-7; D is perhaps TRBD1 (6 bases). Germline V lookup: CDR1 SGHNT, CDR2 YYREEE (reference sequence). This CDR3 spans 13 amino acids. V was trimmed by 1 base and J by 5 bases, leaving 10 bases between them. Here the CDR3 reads CASSLNRVNEQYF. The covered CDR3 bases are TGTGCCAGCAGCTTGAACAGGGTAAACGAG.

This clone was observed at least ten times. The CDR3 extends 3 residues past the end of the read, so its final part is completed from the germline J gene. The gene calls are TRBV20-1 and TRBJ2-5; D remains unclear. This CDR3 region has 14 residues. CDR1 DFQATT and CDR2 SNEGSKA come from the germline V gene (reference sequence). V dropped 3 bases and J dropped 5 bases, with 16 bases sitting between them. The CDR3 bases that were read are TGCAGTGCTAGTCATTCGGCGGCCCAGGAGACC. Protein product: CSASHSAAQET. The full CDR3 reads CSASHSAAQETQYF.

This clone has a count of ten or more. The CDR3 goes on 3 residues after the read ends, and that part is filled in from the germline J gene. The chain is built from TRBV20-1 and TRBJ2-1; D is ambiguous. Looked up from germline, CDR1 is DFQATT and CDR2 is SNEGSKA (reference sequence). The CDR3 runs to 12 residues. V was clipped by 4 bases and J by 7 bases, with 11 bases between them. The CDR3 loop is CSATLVLNEQFF. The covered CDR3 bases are TGCAGTGCTACTCTAGTGCTTAATGAG.

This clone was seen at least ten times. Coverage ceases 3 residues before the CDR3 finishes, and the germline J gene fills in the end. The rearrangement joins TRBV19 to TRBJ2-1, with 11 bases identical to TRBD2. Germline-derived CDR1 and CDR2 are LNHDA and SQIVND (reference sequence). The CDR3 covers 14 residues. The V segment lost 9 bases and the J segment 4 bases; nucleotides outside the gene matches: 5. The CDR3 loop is CASETSGAYNEQFF. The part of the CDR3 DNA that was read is TGTGCCAGCGAGACTAGCGGGGCTTACAATGAG.

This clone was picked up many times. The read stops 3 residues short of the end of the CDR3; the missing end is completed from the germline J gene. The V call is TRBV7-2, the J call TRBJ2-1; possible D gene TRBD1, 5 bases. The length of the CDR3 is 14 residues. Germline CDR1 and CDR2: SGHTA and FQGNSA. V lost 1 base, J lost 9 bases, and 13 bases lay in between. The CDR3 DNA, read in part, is TGTGCCAGCAGCTTAGACCCATTAAGGGGTGAG. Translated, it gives CASSLDPLRGE. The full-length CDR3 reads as CASSLDPLRGEQFF.

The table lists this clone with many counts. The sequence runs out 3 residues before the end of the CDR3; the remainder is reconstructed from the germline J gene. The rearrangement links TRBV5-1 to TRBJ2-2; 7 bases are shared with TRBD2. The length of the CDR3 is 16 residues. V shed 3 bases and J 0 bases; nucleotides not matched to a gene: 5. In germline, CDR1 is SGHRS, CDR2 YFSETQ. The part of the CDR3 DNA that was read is TGCGCCAGCAGCTCGAGTGGACTAGCGAACACCGGGGAG. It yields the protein CASSSSGLANTGE. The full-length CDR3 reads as CASSSSGLANTGELFF.

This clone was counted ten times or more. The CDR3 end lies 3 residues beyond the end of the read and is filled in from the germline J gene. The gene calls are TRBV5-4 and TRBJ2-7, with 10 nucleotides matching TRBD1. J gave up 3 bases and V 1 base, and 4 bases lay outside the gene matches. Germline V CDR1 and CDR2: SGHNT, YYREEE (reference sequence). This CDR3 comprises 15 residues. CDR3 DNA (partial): TGTGCCAGCAGCTTGCGACGGACAGGGGGCTACGAG. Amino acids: CASSLRRTGGYE. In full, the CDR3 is CASSLRRTGGYEQYF.

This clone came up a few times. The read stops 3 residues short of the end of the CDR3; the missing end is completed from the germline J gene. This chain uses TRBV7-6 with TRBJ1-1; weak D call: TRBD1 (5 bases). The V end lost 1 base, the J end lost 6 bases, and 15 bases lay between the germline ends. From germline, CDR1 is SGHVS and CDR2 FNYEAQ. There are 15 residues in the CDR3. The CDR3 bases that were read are TGTGCCAGCAGCTTAGAGAGAGGGGTACAGGCTGAA. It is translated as CASSLERGVQAE. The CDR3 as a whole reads CASSLERGVQAEAFF.

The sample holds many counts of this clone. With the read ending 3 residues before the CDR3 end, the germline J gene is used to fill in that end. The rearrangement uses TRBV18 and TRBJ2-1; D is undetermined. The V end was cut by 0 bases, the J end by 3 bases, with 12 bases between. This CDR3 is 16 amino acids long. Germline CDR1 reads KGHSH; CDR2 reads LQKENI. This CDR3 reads CASSPPNSPGYNEQFF. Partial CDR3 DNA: TGTGCCAGCTCACCACCGAATAGTCCAGGCTACAATGAG.

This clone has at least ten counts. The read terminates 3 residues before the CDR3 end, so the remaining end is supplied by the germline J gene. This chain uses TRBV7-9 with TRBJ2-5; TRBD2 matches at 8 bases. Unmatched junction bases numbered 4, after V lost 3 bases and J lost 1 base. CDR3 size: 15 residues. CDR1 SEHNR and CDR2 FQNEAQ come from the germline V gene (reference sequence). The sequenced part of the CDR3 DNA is TGTGCCAGCAGCTTTAGCGGGACCCTCCAAGAGACC. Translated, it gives CASSFSGTLQET. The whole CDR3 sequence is CASSFSGTLQETQYF.

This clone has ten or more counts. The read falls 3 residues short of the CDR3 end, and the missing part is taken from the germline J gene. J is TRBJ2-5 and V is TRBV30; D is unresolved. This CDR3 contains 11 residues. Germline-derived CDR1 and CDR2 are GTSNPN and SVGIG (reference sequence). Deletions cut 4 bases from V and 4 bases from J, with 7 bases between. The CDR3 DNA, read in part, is TGTGCCTGGACTCTTAGAGAGACC. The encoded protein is CAWTLRET. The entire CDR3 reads CAWTLRETQYF.

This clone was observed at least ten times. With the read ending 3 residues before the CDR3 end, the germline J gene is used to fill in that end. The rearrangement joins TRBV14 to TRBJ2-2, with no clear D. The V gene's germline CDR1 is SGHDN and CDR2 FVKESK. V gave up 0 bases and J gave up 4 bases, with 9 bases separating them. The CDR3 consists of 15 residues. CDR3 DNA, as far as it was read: TGTGCCAGCAGCCAAGATCATCCTATCACCGGGGAG. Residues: CASSQDHPITGE. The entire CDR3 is CASSQDHPITGELFF.

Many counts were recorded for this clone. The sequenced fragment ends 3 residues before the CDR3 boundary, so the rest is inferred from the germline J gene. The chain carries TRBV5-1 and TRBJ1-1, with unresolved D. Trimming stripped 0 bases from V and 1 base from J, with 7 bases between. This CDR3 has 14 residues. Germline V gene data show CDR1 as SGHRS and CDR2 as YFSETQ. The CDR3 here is CASSLVAQNTEAFF. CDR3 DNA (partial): TGCGCCAGCAGCTTGGTAGCACAGAACACTGAA.

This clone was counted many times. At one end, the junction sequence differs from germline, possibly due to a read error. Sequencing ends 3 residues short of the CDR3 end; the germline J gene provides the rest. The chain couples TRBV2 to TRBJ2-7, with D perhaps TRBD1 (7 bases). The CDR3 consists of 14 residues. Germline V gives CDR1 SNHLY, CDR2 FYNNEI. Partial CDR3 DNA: TGTGCCGGCAGGGGGTTGGGGGGTCAAAACGAG. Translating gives CAGRGLGGQNE. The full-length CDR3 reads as CAGRGLGGQNEQYF.

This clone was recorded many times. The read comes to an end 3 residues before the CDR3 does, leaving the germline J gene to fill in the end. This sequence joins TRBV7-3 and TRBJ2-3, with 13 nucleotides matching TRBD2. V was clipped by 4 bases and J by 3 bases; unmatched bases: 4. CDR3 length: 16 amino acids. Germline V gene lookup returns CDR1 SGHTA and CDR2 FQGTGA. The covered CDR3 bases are TGTGCCAGCAGCTGGACTAGCGGGAGAGAGACAGATACG. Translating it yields CASSWTSGRETDT. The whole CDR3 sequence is CASSWTSGRETDTQYF.

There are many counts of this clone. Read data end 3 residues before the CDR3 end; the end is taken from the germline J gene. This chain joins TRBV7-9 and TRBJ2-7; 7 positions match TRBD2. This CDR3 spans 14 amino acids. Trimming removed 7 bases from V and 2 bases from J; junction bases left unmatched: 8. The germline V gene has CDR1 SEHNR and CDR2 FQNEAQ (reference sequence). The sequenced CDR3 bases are TGTGCCAGCACTTCGGGACTAAACCCCTACGAG. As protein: CASTSGLNPYE. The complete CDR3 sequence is CASTSGLNPYEQYF. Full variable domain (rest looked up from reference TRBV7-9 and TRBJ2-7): DTGVSQNPRHKITKRGQNVTFRCDPISEHNRLYWYRQTLGQGPEFLTYFQNEAQLEKSRLLSDRFSAERPKGSFSTLEIQRTEQGDSAMYLCASTSGLNPYEQYFGPGTRLTVT.